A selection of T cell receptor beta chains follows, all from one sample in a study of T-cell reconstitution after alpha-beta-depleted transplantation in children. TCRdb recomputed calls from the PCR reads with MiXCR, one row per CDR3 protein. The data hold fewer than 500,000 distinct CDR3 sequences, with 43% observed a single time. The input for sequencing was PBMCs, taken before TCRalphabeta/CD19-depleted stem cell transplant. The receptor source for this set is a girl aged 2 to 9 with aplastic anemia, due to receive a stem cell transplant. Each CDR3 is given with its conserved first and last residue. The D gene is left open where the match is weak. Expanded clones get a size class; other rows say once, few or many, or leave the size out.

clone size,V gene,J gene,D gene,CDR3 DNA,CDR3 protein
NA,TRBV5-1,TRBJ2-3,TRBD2,TGCGCCAGCTGTTCTCTGATAGCGGGAGGGGTCCCAGATACGCAGTATTTT,CASCSLIAGGVPDTQYF
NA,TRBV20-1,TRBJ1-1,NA,TGCAGTGCGCTGAGAATGAACACTGAAGCTTTCTTT,CSALRMNTEAFF
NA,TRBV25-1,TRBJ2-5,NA,TGTGCCAGCCAACTACGCCTCTACCAAGAGACCCAGTACTTC,CASQLRLYQETQYF
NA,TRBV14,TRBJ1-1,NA,TGTGCCAGCAGCCAAAACCACCAGGGAGAAGCTTTCTTT,CASSQNHQGEAFF
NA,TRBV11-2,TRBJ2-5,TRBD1,TGTGCCAGCAGCTCCGCTGGACAGGGTGGGGAGACCCAGTACTTC,CASSSAGQGGETQYF
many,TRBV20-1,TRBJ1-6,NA,TGCAGTGCTATGCCGGTCAATTCACCCCTCCACTTT,CSAMPVNSPLHF
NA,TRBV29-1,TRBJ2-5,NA,TGCAGCGCAGAGACCCAGTACTTC,CSAETQYF
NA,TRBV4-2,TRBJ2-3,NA,TGTGCCAGCAGCCAAGGGGGTAGCACAGATACGCAGTATTTT,CASSQGGSTDTQYF
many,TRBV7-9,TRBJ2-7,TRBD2,TGTGCCAGCAGGAGAGCGGGAGGTACCGACGAGCAGTACTTC,CASRRAGGTDEQYF
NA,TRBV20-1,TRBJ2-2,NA,TGCAGTGCTTTACCCTCGGGAGCCCACACCGGGGAGCTGTTTTTT,CSALPSGAHTGELFF
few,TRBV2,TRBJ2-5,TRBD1,TGTGCCAGCAGACAGGGGGCTTGGCAAGAGACCCAGTACTTC,CASRQGAWQETQYF
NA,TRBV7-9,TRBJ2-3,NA,TGTGCCGCCAGCTTAGACGGCAGGTCCCCGAATACGCAGTATTTT,CAASLDGRSPNTQYF
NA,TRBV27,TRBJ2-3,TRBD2,TGTGCCAGCCTGGGCGGGGGAAGCACAGATACGCAGTATTTT,CASLGGGSTDTQYF
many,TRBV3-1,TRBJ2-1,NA,TGTGCCAGCAGCCAAACCCAATACAATGAGCAGTTCTTC,CASSQTQYNEQFF
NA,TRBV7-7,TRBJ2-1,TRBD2,TGTGCTAGCAGCTTAGCATACCTAGCGGACTACAATGAGCAGTTCTTC,CASSLAYLADYNEQFF
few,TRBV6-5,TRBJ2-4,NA,TGTGCCAGCAGTTCCCGGGGGGCGGCCAAAAACATTCAGTACTTC,CASSSRGAAKNIQYF
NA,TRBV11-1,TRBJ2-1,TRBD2,TGTGCCAGCAGACCCTTCCCTTTGACTAGCAGCAATGAGCAGTTCTTC,CASRPFPLTSSNEQFF
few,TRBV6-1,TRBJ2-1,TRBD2,TGTGCCATCGGGACTAGCGGGATAAATGAGCAGTTCTTC,CAIGTSGINEQFF
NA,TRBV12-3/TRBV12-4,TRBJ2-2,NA,TGTGCCAGCAGCCCCACAGGATCAGACACCGGGGAGCTGTTTTTT,CASSPTGSDTGELFF
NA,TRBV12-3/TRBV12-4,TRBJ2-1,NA,TGTGCCAGCAGTTCCATGCATACTAGCAACCACAATGAGCAGTTCTTC,CASSSMHTSNHNEQFF
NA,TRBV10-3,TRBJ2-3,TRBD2,TGTGCCATCAGGGCTAGCGGGCCCACAGATACGCAGTATTTT,CAIRASGPTDTQYF
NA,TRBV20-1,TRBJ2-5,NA,TGCAGTCCGGACGGAGCCCGGACCCAGTACTTC,CSPDGARTQYF
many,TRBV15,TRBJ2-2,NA,TGTGCCACCAGCAGAGAAGGGTACTCCACCGGGGAGCTGTTTTTT,CATSREGYSTGELFF
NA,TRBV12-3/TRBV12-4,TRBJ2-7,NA,TGTGCCAGCTCTCTTGGGGGGGCAGGGGGCGGGTACGAGCAGTACTTC,CASSLGGAGGGYEQYF
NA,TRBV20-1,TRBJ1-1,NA,TGCAGTGCTAGAGATTCCATTGGTGGACGGATGAACACTGAAGCTTTCTTT,CSARDSIGGRMNTEAFF
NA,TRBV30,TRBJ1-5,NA,TGTGCCTGGAGGGGTGATAGCAATCAGCCCCAGCATTTT,CAWRGDSNQPQHF
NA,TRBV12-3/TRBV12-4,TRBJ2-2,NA,TGTGCCAGCGGTGGGGCCGGGTACACCGGGGAGCTGTTTTTT,CASGGAGYTGELFF
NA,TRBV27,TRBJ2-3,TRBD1,TGTGCCAGCAGTCCATTAGGACAGGGCCCTAGCACAGATACGCAGTATTTT,CASSPLGQGPSTDTQYF
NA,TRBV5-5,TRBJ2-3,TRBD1,TGTGCCAGCAGCTCCGGACAGGGGGCCCTCGGGGATACGCAGTATTTT,CASSSGQGALGDTQYF
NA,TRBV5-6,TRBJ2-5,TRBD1,TGTGCCAGCAGGACCACAGGGGCTTACCAAGAGACCCAGTACTTC,CASRTTGAYQETQYF
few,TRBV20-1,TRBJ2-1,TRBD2,TGCACTACGGGGACTAGCGGCTACAATGAGCAGTTCTTC,CTTGTSGYNEQFF
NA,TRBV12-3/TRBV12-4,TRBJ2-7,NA,TGTGCCAGCAGTTTAGCCCAGGCGCAGTACTTC,CASSLAQAQYF
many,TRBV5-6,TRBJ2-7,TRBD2,TGTGCCAGCAGCTTGGGGCTAGCGGGAGAGGGGCCCTACGAGCAGTACTTC,CASSLGLAGEGPYEQYF
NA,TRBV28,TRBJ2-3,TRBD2,TGTGCCAGCAGTTTAGGGGGACTAGCGGGACCTAATACGCAGTATTTT,CASSLGGLAGPNTQYF
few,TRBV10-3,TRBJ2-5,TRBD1,TGTGCCATCAGCCCCCCTTCGGGACAGGGGACGGAGACCCAGTACTTC,CAISPPSGQGTETQYF
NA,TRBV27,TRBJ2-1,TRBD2,TGTGCCAGCAGTTTAATAACTAGCGGGACTCCCTCCTACAATGAGCAGTTCTTC,CASSLITSGTPSYNEQFF